This T cell receptor (beta chain) was retrieved from a study of blood T cell repertoires in COVID-19 (dated by TCRdb to about 2020). About the study as a whole: Samples from collaborators originated in the United States, Italy and Spain and spanned both the acute and convalescent phases of COVID-19. The material from the prospective study consisted of cDNA or gDNA derived from T cells, B-cell-depleted T cells, or PBMCs. The dataset comprised deeply sampled blood TCRbeta repertoires from subjects exposed to, actively infected with, or recovered from COVID-19. A freely available public database, intended as a resource for researchers studying the immune response to SARS-CoV-2, is where the repertoires were released. Samples were obtained from the ongoing ImmuneRACE study (first 160 participants) and from about 1,300 subjects provided by 6 global collaborators. The sample metadata nearly always contained a de-identified subject ID, COVID-19 status, age in years and sex. Where available, HLA class I and class II types were obtained from metadata supplied by the sample provider rather than from assay-based typing. Points the paper makes about the study in general: The quantity of clinical and demographic metadata differed by source and by participant and was supplied without curation.

Relative to germline, V is missing 6 bases and J is missing 3 bases, with 14 bases of the junction outside any gene match. CDR1 is given as MNHEY and CDR2 as SMNVEV, both from the germline V gene (reference sequence). The CDR3, cysteine through phenylalanine, is 17 amino acids long. Only CDR3 DNA is held: 51 bases, read in frame from base 1. The immunoSEQ Assay, a bias-controlled multiplex PCR, was used to amplify TCRbeta CDR3 regions from genomic DNA. The original pipeline was this. Nucleated cell counts per sample were estimated from amplification of reference gene primers within the assay. To quantify the absolute abundance of each unique TCRbeta CDR3 rearrangement, sequence reads were collapsed and filtered. Productive Simpson clonality was computed per sample as the square root of Simpson's diversity index over productive rearrangements. The table was pulled from immuneACCESS by TCRdb, which kept in-frame rearrangements only. Such tables lose some clones; where checked, under half of the loss comes from unresolved V genes, and the rest has no known cause. V, J and clone size are those of that table, while D and trimming were read from the DNA. The sample profile shows approximately 100,000 clones; about 79% of them were found once. Clones ranked in the top ten supply 3.3% of the sample.

On this clone: The specificity of this receptor is unknown. No quality values exist for individual bases; no much larger clone is one base distant.

Each collaborating institution followed its own protocols to collect whole blood in K2EDTA tubes. For TCRbeta analysis, collaborator samples were shipped as frozen whole blood, as isolated PBMCs, or as DNA extracted from either sample type. The sample was peripheral blood. This clonotype was sampled from an elderly woman with active or convalescent COVID-19. This receptor chain uses TRBV27 and TRBJ1-5, with TRBD1 matching 7 junction bases. The DNA sequence reads TGTGCCAGCAGAAAAGGGGGCCCGGGAGACATCAATCAGCCCCAGCATTTT. This codes for CASRKGGPGDINQPQHF.